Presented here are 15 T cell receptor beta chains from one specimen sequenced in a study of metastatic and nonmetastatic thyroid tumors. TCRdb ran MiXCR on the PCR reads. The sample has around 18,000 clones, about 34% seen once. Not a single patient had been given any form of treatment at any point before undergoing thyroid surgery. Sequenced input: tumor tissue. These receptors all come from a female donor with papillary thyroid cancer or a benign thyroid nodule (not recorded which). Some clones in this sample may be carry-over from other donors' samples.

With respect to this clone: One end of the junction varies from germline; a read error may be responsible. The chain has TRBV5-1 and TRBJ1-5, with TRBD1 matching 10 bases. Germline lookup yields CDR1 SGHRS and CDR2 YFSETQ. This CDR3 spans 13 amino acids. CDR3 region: CASSLEGTGALAF. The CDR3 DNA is TGCGCCAGCAGCTTGGAAGGGACAGGGGCCCTCGCTTTT.

The CDR3 here is CASSLLLGQRYF. The CDR3 nucleotides are TGTGCCAGCAGCCTTCTATTGGGACAGCGGTACTTC. This chain uses TRBV3-1 with TRBJ2-7; 7 positions match TRBD1. The V gene's germline CDR1 is LGHDT and CDR2 YNNKEL (reference sequence). The CDR3 runs to 12 residues. V trimming: 4 bases; J trimming: 12 bases; junction bases outside the gene matches: 9.

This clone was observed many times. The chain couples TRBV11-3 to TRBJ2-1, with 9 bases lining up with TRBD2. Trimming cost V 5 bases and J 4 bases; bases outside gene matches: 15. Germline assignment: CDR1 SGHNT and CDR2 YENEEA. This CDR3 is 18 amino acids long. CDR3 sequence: CASSNSQGQAGGYNEQFF. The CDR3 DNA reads TGTGCCAGCAGCAACTCTCAGGGGCAAGCGGGAGGTTACAATGAGCAGTTCTTC.

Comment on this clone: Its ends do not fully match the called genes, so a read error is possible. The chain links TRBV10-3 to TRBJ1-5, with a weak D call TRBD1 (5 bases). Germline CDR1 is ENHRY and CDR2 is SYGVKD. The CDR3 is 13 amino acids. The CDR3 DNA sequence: TGTGCCATCACTGAGGGGTGTAATCAGCCCCAGCATTTT. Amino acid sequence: CAITEGCNQPQHF.

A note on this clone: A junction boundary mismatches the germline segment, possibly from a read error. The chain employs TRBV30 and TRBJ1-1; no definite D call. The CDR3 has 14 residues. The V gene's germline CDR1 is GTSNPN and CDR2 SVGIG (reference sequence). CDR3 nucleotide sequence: TGTGCATGGAGTGCGGGTCACTTTAACACTGAAGCTTTCTTT. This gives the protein CAWSAGHFNTEAFF.

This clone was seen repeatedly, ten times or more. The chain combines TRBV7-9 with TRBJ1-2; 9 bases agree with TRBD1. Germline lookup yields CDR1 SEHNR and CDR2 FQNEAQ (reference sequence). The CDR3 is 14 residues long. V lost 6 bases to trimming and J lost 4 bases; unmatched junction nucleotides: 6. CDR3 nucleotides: TGTGCCAGCAGACCTGGGACAGGGAGCTATGGCTACACCTTC. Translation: CASRPGTGSYGYTF.

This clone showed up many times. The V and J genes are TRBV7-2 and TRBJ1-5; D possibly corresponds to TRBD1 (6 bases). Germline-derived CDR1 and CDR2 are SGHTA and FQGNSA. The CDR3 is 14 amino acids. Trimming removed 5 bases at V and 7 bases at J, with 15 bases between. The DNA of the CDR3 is TGTGCCAGCAGCCAAGCCGCAGGGGAACAGCCCCAGCATTTT. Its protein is CASSQAAGEQPQHF.

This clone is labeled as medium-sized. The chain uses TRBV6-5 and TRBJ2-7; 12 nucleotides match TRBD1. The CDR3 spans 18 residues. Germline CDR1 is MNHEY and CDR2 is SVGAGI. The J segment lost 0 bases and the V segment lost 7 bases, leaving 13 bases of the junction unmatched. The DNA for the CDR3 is TGTGCCAGCAATCCCGGGACAGGGGGCCTTGTGGGCTCCTACGAGCAGTACTTC. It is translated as CASNPGTGGLVGSYEQYF.

CDR3 DNA: TGCAGTGCTAGAGCGGGGGCCTACCACCAAGAGACCCAGTACTTC. Translated: CSARAGAYHQETQYF. The rearrangement links TRBV20-1 to TRBJ2-5; D tentatively fits TRBD1 or TRBD2 (6 bases each). V lost 1 base, J lost 0 bases, and 12 bases lay in between. The CDR3 length is 15 residues. Germline CDR1 DFQATT, CDR2 SNEGSKA (reference sequence).

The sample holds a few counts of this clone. This CDR3 is CASSISLMNEQYF. As DNA, the CDR3 is TGTGCCAGTAGTATATCCTTGATGAACGAGCAGTACTTC. The V call is TRBV19, the J call TRBJ2-7; no definite D call. This CDR3 is 13 amino acids long. V was shortened by 2 bases and J by 5 bases, with 10 bases between the two germline ends. Germline-derived CDR1 and CDR2 are LNHDA and SQIVND (reference sequence). The whole variable domain, filled in from reference TRBV19 and TRBJ2-7, reads DGGITQSPKYLFRKEGQNVTLSCEQNLNHDAMYWYRQDPGQGLRLIYYSQIVNDFQKGDIAEGYSVSREKKESFPLTVTSAQKNPTAFYLCASSISLMNEQYFGPGTRLTVT.

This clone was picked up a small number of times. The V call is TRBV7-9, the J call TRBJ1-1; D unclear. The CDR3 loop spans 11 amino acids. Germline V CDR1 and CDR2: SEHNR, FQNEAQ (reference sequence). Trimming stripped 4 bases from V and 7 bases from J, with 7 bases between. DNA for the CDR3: TGTGCCAGCAGCTCGGGCGGTGAAGCTTTCTTT. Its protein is CASSSGGEAFF.

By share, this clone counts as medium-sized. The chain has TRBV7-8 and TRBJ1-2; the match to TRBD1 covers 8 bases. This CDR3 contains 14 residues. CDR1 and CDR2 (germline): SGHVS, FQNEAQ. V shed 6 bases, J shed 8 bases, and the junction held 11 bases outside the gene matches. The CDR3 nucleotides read TGTGCCAGCAGTCAGCCTGGCAGGGACAGGGGCTACACCTTC. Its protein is CASSQPGRDRGYTF.

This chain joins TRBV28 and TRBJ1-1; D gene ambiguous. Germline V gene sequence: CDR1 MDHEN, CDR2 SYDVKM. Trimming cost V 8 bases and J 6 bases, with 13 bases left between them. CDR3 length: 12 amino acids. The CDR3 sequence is CASDVPPAEAFF. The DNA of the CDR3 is TGTGCCAGCGATGTCCCACCAGCTGAAGCTTTCTTT. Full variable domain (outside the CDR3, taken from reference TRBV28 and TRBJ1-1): DVKVTQSSRYLVKRTGEKVFLECVQDMDHENMFWYRQDPGLGLRLIYFSYDVKMKEKGDIPEGYSVSREKKERFSLILESASTNQTSMYLCASDVPPAEAFFGQGTRLTVV.

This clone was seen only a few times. Here the CDR3 reads CASSLTSGSETQYF. CDR3 DNA sequence: TGTGCCAGCAGCTTAACGTCCGGGTCCGAGACCCAGTACTTC. The V call is TRBV7-3, the J call TRBJ2-5; D unclear. The CDR3 spans 14 residues. Germline V gene sequence: CDR1 SGHTA, CDR2 FQGTGA. V dropped 0 bases and J dropped 5 bases, with 10 bases sitting between them.

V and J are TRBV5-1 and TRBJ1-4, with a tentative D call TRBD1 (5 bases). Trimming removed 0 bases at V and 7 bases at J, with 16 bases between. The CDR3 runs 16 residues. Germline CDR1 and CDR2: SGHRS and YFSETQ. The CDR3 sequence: CASSLGVGRVGEKLFF. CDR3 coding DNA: TGCGCCAGCAGCTTGGGCGTCGGCAGGGTGGGTGAAAAACTGTTTTTT.